The text below deals with one TCR beta chain. The antigen remains undetermined. This CDR3 has 15 residues. V lost 8 bases and J lost 0; bases outside the gene matches: 7. The V gene's germline CDR1 is MNHEY and CDR2 SVGAGI. These data come from a study of T cell responses to AZD1222 COVID-19 vaccine. Using immunoSEQ multiplex PCR, the repertoire was profiled, and TCRdb retains in-frame clones only, with some absent. Here the sample spans 80,000 or so clones, approximately 90% being singletons. Notes on the study in general: Two AZD1222 administrations were followed by greater Spike-specific TCR breadth and depth. The number of AZD1222 recipients seropositive at baseline was only five or six.

The chain employs TRBV6-5 and TRBJ2-4; 7 bases align to TRBD1. This TCR was sampled from an adult in good health. Sequences were derived from peripheral blood, sampled on day 0 of AZD1222 vaccination. The CDR3 region is CASADRAQAKNIQYF. For the CDR3, the DNA is TGTGCCAGCGCAGACAGGGCCCAAGCCAAAAACATTCAGTACTTC.